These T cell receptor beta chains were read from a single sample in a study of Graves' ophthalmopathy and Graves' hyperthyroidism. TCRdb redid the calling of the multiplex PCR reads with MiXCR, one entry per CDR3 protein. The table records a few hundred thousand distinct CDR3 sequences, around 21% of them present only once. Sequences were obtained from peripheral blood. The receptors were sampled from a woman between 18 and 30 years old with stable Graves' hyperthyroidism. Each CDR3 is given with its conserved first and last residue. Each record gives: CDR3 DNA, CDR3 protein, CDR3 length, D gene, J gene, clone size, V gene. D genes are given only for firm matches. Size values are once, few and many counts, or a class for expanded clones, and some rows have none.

TGTGCCAGCAGTTTCGACAAGGGGAGCCGCTACACCTTC CASSFDKGSRYTF 13 . TRBJ1-2 . TRBV12-3/TRBV12-4
TGTGCCAGCGGCCTCCCTAAAGGCAGCAGCTATGGCTACACCTTC CASGLPKGSSYGYTF 15 . TRBJ1-2 . TRBV12-3/TRBV12-4
TGTGCCACCAGTGCCGCAGGCCTAGACTCCGGGGATCTGTTTTTT CATSAAGLDSGDLFF 15 . TRBJ2-2 once TRBV24-1
TGTGCCAGCAGAGAGGGACTAGCGGGATTCACAGATACGCAGTATTTT CASREGLAGFTDTQYF 16 TRBD2 TRBJ2-3 many TRBV6-4
TGCAGTGCGTCCCTATCCGGGGGTCAGCCCCAGCATTTT CSASLSGGQPQHF 13 . TRBJ1-5 . TRBV20-1
TGTGCCAGCAGTATGGAGCTCGGGCCTGTCTATGGCTACACCTTC CASSMELGPVYGYTF 15 . TRBJ1-2 many TRBV27
TGTGCCAGCAGCTTGGCAGGGTGGCAAGAGACCCAGTACTTC CASSLAGWQETQYF 14 . TRBJ2-5 many TRBV7-2
TGTGCCAGTACCCCGGACAGGAAGCGATACACCTTC CASTPDRKRYTF 12 TRBD1 TRBJ1-2 many TRBV19
TGTGCCAGCAGCCTCGACAGTATCCAAGAGACCCAGTACTTC CASSLDSIQETQYF 14 . TRBJ2-5 once TRBV6-1
TGTGCCAGCAGTCCCGGGACCCAGAATCAGCCCCAGCATTTT CASSPGTQNQPQHF 14 . TRBJ1-5 many TRBV3-1
TGTGCCAGCAGCTCAACTAATGAAAAACTGTTTTTT CASSSTNEKLFF 12 . TRBJ1-4 many TRBV27
TGTGCCAGCAGTTTAAGGGGCCATAATTCACCCCTCCACTTT CASSLRGHNSPLHF 14 . TRBJ1-6 many TRBV28
TGTGCCACCAGCAGAGATGAGGCAACCTACGAGCAGTACTTC CATSRDEATYEQYF 14 . TRBJ2-7 many TRBV15
TGTGCCACTACACCGATCTCTGGAAACACCATATATTTT CATTPISGNTIYF 13 . TRBJ1-3 many TRBV11-2
TGTGCCAGCAGTTACCTTATAGACGAGCAGTACTTC CASSYLIDEQYF 12 . TRBJ2-7 . TRBV6-5
TGTGCCATCAGTGAGCCCGGGACAGGGAAGAACACTGAAGCTTTCTTT CAISEPGTGKNTEAFF 16 TRBD1 TRBJ1-1 many TRBV10-3
TGTGCCAGCAGCGGCGGACAGGGTAAAGAGACCCAGTACTTC CASSGGQGKETQYF 14 TRBD1 TRBJ2-5 many TRBV9
TGCAGTGCTAGGCAGGTGGGGTATATGGACGAGCAGTACTTC CSARQVGYMDEQYF 14 . TRBJ2-7 . TRBV20-1
TGCAGCGCGAGGGAGTCATTTAACCCACAAGAGACCCAGTACTTC CSARESFNPQETQYF 15 . TRBJ2-5 many TRBV29-1
TGCAGTGCTGGCAGACAGCAGCAAGTTGGTAACTATGGCTACACCTTC CSAGRQQQVGNYGYTF 16 . TRBJ1-2 many TRBV20-1
TGTGCCAGCAGCTTATCTCCAGATACGCAGTATTTT CASSLSPDTQYF 12 . TRBJ2-3 . TRBV11-2
TGTGCCAGCAGCTTAGTCAGGAGAGCGGGAAACACCATATATTTT CASSLVRRAGNTIYF 15 . TRBJ1-3 many TRBV7-2
TGTGCCAGCAGCTTACTAGAAGGGCGCGATGGCTACACCTTC CASSLLEGRDGYTF 14 . TRBJ1-2 many TRBV7-8
TGTGCCAGCAGCCAACCGGGAGGGGTTAGAATCAAGTATGGCTACACCTTC CASSQPGGVRIKYGYTF 17 . TRBJ1-2 many TRBV16
TGTGCCAGCAGCCCCGAAGGAGGGCTCTACGAGCAGTACTTC CASSPEGGLYEQYF 14 . TRBJ2-7 many TRBV6-1
TGTGCCAGCAGCCCGCGGGACAGGGGGTTTAGGAGGGACTATGGCTACACCTTC CASSPRDRGFRRDYGYTF 18 TRBD1 TRBJ1-2 few TRBV3-1
TGTGCCAGCAGCCGGGGGCAGGCGCATGGGGGGAGTGGCTACACCTTC CASSRGQAHGGSGYTF 16 . TRBJ1-2 . TRBV9
TGTGCCAGCAGCTCCTGGACAGGGGAGGAGGATCAGCCCCAGCATTTT CASSSWTGEEDQPQHF 16 TRBD1 TRBJ1-5 many TRBV7-8
TGTGCCAGCAGCTTAGTCCCAGGGGACACTGAAGCTTTCTTT CASSLVPGDTEAFF 14 . TRBJ1-1 many TRBV7-9
TGCAGCGTTGAGAGGAGACTCATGAACACTGAAGCTTTCTTT CSVERRLMNTEAFF 14 . TRBJ1-1 many TRBV29-1
TGTGCCAGCAGCCAAGGATCTAGCGGGCGAACCTACGAGCAGTACTTC CASSQGSSGRTYEQYF 16 TRBD2 TRBJ2-7 many TRBV14
TGTGCCAGCAGGAGTAGGGTGAACTATGGCTACACCTTC CASRSRVNYGYTF 13 . TRBJ1-2 . TRBV6-1
TGTGCCAATAACCCGGGGAACACCGGGGAGCTGTTTTTT CANNPGNTGELFF 13 . TRBJ2-2 many TRBV30
TGTGCCACGTCGAGGGGGCCCACTGAAGCTTTCTTT CATSRGPTEAFF 12 TRBD1 TRBJ1-1 many TRBV6-2/TRBV6-3
TGTGCCAGCAGTTCAAACGTAGAGGGTGAGACCCAGTACTTC CASSSNVEGETQYF 14 . TRBJ2-5 many TRBV12-3/TRBV12-4
TGTGCCAGCAGTTACCCGCCGGGGGGTCGGTCTAATTCACCCCTCCACTTT CASSYPPGGRSNSPLHF 17 . TRBJ1-6 many TRBV6-5
TGTGCTAGCAGCTTAGCCCCAGGAAGCACGGAGACCCAGTACTTC CASSLAPGSTETQYF 15 . TRBJ2-5 many TRBV7-7
TGCGCCAGCAGCTTCGGTGGCGCCAAAAACATTAAGTACTTC CASSFGGAKNIKYF 14 . TRBJ2-4 few TRBV5-1
TGCAGTGTCAACGCCAATCGTGGGAGCAATCAGCCCCAGCATTTT CSVNANRGSNQPQHF 15 . TRBJ1-5 many TRBV20-1
TGTGCCAGCAGTTTCGGCAATCTTCAGCCCCAGCATTTT CASSFGNLQPQHF 13 . TRBJ1-5 many TRBV12-3/TRBV12-4
TGTGCCAGCAGCCCTCGGGCCGGAGCAGGAGGGACCCAGTACTTC CASSPRAGAGGTQYF 15 . TRBJ2-5 many TRBV3-1
TGTGCCAGCAGTTTCCTGCCAAATCAGCCCCAGCATTTT CASSFLPNQPQHF 13 . TRBJ1-5 few TRBV28
TGCGCCAGCAGGCCAGGGTTAGGCACCGGGGAGCTGTTTTTT CASRPGLGTGELFF 14 . TRBJ2-2 many TRBV5-1
TGTGCCAGCAGTTACCCCCCGGCCAACGAGCAGTACTTC CASSYPPANEQYF 13 . TRBJ2-7 many TRBV28
TGTGCCAGCAGTTCTGCCGGGTTCTCCGAGCAGTACTTC CASSSAGFSEQYF 13 . TRBJ2-7 many TRBV27
TGTGCCAGCAGTGAAGGGTTAAGATTTGACTACGAGCAGTACTTC CASSEGLRFDYEQYF 15 . TRBJ2-7 many TRBV2
TGTGCCAGCAGTAAGGGGGGGGGCTACGAGCAGTACTTC CASSKGGGYEQYF 13 . TRBJ2-7 . TRBV6-1
TGCAGTGCTAGGAAGGTCCGGGACAGCCTTACTTATGGCTACACCTTC CSARKVRDSLTYGYTF 16 TRBD1 TRBJ1-2 many TRBV20-1
TGTGCCAGCAGCCAGGCTAGTCAGTGGGAGCAGTACTTC CASSQASQWEQYF 13 . TRBJ2-7 many TRBV27
TGTGCCAGCGTCCACTTGGGGACTGGGGCCAACGTCCTGACTTTC CASVHLGTGANVLTF 15 . TRBJ2-6 . TRBV7-8
TGTGCCAGCAGCCCCGGGGCACTAGCGGGAGAGACCCAGTACTTC CASSPGALAGETQYF 15 TRBD2 TRBJ2-5 few TRBV7-2
TGTGCCAGCCGGGAACAGGGGGCTAACGAGCAGTACTTC CASREQGANEQYF 13 TRBD1 TRBJ2-7 many TRBV25-1
TGTGCCAGCAGCTCCAGGGGGGGCGACAGGGTCTACACTGAAGCTTTCTTT CASSSRGGDRVYTEAFF 17 TRBD1 TRBJ1-1 few TRBV13
TGTGCCAGCAGCCCGAGGACAGGGCAAAACATTCAGTACTTC CASSPRTGQNIQYF 14 TRBD1 TRBJ2-4 many TRBV7-9
TGTGCCAGCAGTCCTTCCGCCGGTGGGGACACTGAAGCTTTCTTT CASSPSAGGDTEAFF 15 . TRBJ1-1 many TRBV12-3/TRBV12-4